This T cell receptor beta chain was profiled in a study of blood T cells in healthy people across ages. For the second PCR, which ran for about 7 to 12 cycles, a sample-barcoded 5' primer and a J-beta primer mix were used. TCRdb passed the 5' RACE reads through MiXCR, listing each CDR3 protein once. Among approximately 780,000 distinct CDR3 sequences listed, 20% to 30% were seen once. CDR1 SGHRS and CDR2 YFSETQ come from the germline V gene. The CDR3 totals 18 residues. Trimming removed 2 bases from V and 1 base from J, with 20 bases in between. These sequences were also reported in another study, on T cells of mothers and their children. That investigation notes: Sequencing returned over 10 million TCR beta CDR3 reads per mother and 2.5 million to 3 million per child.

This chain joins TRBV5-1 and TRBJ2-3; perhaps TRBD2 as D (7 bases). The source material was blood. The source of this sequence is a boy between 10 and 17 years old in good health. The CDR3, as DNA: TGCGCCAGCAGCTTTAGGGCGGGGGCCCAATTACGCACAGATACGCAGTATTTT. Translated: CASSFRAGAQLRTDTQYF.